The sequence of this TCR beta chain was determined in a study of identical twins. Study results and caveats: Where beta out-of-frame sequences were concerned, excess twin sharing was weaker. Within twin pairs, the out-of-frame alpha sequences they shared showed excess low generation probability.

Germline assignment: CDR1 SGHRS and CDR2 YFSETQ. The ends were cut back, 0 bases at V and 8 bases at J, with 15 bases in the middle. The CDR3 loop spans 15 amino acids. Ten or more counts support this clonotype. No antigen is known for it. TCRdb recomputed calls from the 5' RACE reads with MiXCR, one row per CDR3 protein. The table lists roughly 750,000 distinct CDR3 sequences, around 20% of them singletons, with about 4.3% in the top ten. Another study also made use of these data, one on T cells expressing NK-cell markers.

Sequenced input: PBMCs. V and J are TRBV5-1 and TRBJ2-1; either TRBD1 or TRBD2 may fit D (7 bases each). The origin of this receptor is a woman between 18 and 29 years old in good health. The CDR3 is CASSLARGGFDEQFF. CDR3 DNA sequence: TGCGCCAGCAGCTTGGCCAGGGGGGGATTTGATGAGCAGTTCTTC.